Following are 19 T cell receptor beta chains from one sample sequenced in a study of glioma-infiltrating T cells. TCR alpha and beta CDR3 regions were amplified from RNA using iRepertoire nested multiplex PCR. One entry per CDR3 protein results from TCRdb running MiXCR on the multiplex PCR reads. The data show more than 110,000 distinct CDR3 sequences, 39% seen once. Sequences were obtained from glioma tissue, nonneoplastic brain tissue, or PBMCs (not recorded which). Receptors were obtained from a human donor with low-grade glioma or glioblastoma, undergoing nonglioma brain surgery, or in good health (not recorded which).

This clonotype has a handful of counts. The chain combines TRBV6-6 with TRBJ2-3, with D uncertain. The CDR3 loop spans 15 amino acids. Germline V CDR1 and CDR2: MNHNY, SVGAGI (reference sequence). Trimming cost V 0 bases and J 0 bases, with 7 bases left between them. The CDR3 nucleotides are TGTGCCAGCAGTTACTCAGAACCTAGCACAGATACGCAGTATTTT. Translating it yields CASSYSEPSTDTQYF.

The genes are TRBV20-1 and TRBJ2-7; TRBD1 aligns across 8 bases. The CDR3 is made up of 13 amino acids. V lost 6 bases and J lost 7; bases outside the gene matches: 11. From germline, CDR1 is DFQATT and CDR2 SNEGSKA (reference sequence). The CDR3 DNA follows: TGCAGTGCCCCAGGGGGCCGAGGGGGTGAGCAGTACTTC. It yields the protein CSAPGGRGGEQYF.

This clonotype occurred a few times. V is TRBV4-1 and J is TRBJ1-2; no clear D gene. With 2 bases removed from V and 8 bases from J, the gap between germline ends came to 9 bases. The length of the CDR3 is 12 residues. Per the germline V gene, CDR1 is MGHRA and CDR2 is YSYEKL. CDR3 amino acids: CASSQRDYGYTF. In DNA, the CDR3 is TGCGCCAGCAGCCAAAGAGATTACGGCTACACCTTC.

The chain recombines TRBV28 with TRBJ1-2; D is unclear. CDR3 length: 14 amino acids. Germline V gene lookup returns CDR1 MDHEN and CDR2 SYDVKM. With 2 bases removed from V and 3 bases from J, the gap between germline ends came to 10 bases. In DNA, the CDR3 is TGTGCCAGCAGTTTAGCCCCGGCGGACTATGGCTACACCTTC. Amino acids: CASSLAPADYGYTF.

V gene TRBV9 combines with J gene TRBJ2-3; the match to TRBD2 covers 12 bases. The germline gives CDR1 SGDLS, CDR2 YYNGEE. The CDR3 is 15 amino acids. Trimming at V came to 4 bases and at J to 5 bases, leaving 5 bases not matched to a gene. The CDR3 DNA reads TGTGCCAGCAGCCCCGGACTAGCGGGGAGAGATACGCAGTATTTT. It encodes CASSPGLAGRDTQYF.

The V gene is TRBV7-9, the J gene TRBJ1-2; 7 bases align to TRBD1. CDR1 SEHNR and CDR2 FQNEAQ come from the germline V gene (reference sequence). Trimming took 7 bases from V and 4 from J; bases not matched to a gene: 9. The CDR3 has 14 amino acids. CDR3: CASTRTGSFYGYTF. DNA of the CDR3: TGTGCCAGCACCAGGACAGGATCTTTCTATGGCTACACCTTC.

A remark on this clonotype: One end of the junction is discordant with germline, which a read error may explain. The V call is TRBV2, the J call TRBJ1-2; D might be TRBD1 (6 bases). This CDR3 region has 13 residues. CDR1 SNHLY and CDR2 FYNNEI come from the germline V gene. The CDR3 sequence: CASSRDTGDGYAF. As DNA, the CDR3 is TGTGCCAGCAGTCGGGACACTGGGGATGGCTACGCCTTC. The full variable domain, with the rest looked up from reference TRBV2 and TRBJ1-2, is EPEVTQTPSHQVTQMGQEVILRCVPISNHLYFYWYRQILGQKVEFLVSFYNNEISEKSEIFDDQFSVERPDGSNFTLKIRSTKLEDSAMYFCASSRDTGDGYAFGSGTRLTVV.

CDR3 protein: CATSRGTAPYGYTF. CDR3 in DNA: TGTGCCACCAGCAGAGGGACAGCTCCCTATGGCTACACCTTC. The chain employs TRBV15 and TRBJ1-2; D is perhaps TRBD1 (6 bases). There are 14 residues in the CDR3. Germline V gene sequence: CDR1 LNHNV, CDR2 YYDKDF (reference sequence). V was cut by 1 base and J by 4 bases, with 10 bases left in between.

The chain joins TRBV4-1 to TRBJ2-1; 7 bases are shared with TRBD1. Looked up from germline, CDR1 is MGHRA and CDR2 is YSYEKL. Trimming took 4 bases from V and 6 from J; bases not matched to a gene: 6. The CDR3 consists of 14 residues. CDR3: CASSRWTGPNEQFF. The DNA for the CDR3 is TGCGCCAGCAGCCGCTGGACAGGTCCCAATGAGCAGTTCTTC.

This sequence joins TRBV28 and TRBJ2-3, with TRBD1 matching 9 bases. The germline V gene encodes CDR1 MDHEN and CDR2 SYDVKM. With 3 bases clipped from V and 7 bases from J, the junction kept 8 bases outside the gene matches. There are 15 residues in the CDR3. The CDR3 sequence is CASSFWDRAFNTQYF. Written as DNA, the CDR3 is TGTGCCAGCAGTTTCTGGGACAGGGCGTTTAATACGCAGTATTTT.

This clonotype was seen more than once but under ten times. V usage is TRBV15 and J usage is TRBJ2-5; 8 bases line up with TRBD1. Trimming at V came to 5 bases and at J to 2 bases, leaving 4 bases not matched to a gene. The CDR3 is made up of 14 amino acids. The germline CDR1 and CDR2 sequences are LNHNV and YYDKDF (reference sequence). The CDR3 sequence: CATSLRTGQETQYF. CDR3 in DNA: TGTGCCACCAGCTTAAGGACAGGGCAAGAGACCCAGTACTTC.

This clonotype is a singleton in its sample. This rearrangement joins TRBV27 to TRBJ1-1, with 7 bases that match TRBD1. Germline V gene sequence: CDR1 MNHEY, CDR2 SMNVEV (reference sequence). The J segment lost 2 bases and the V segment lost 5 bases, leaving 14 bases of the junction unmatched. The CDR3 is 17 residues long. CDR3 sequence: CASSVPPIRDRNTEAFF. CDR3 in DNA: TGTGCCAGCAGTGTACCTCCCATCCGGGACAGAAACACTGAAGCTTTCTTT.

This chain uses TRBV2 with TRBJ2-7, with TRBD1 matching 9 bases. The CDR3 sequence is 12 residues long. V lost 5 bases, J lost 8 bases, and 4 bases stayed unmatched. Per germline, CDR1 SNHLY and CDR2 FYNNEI. DNA for the CDR3: TGTGCCAGCAGTTGGGACAGGGCCAAGCAGTACTTC. This gives the protein CASSWDRAKQYF.

In this sample, this clonotype turned up a few times. The CDR3 coding sequence is TGCAGTGCTAGAGAAAAGGGGGCGCCGTACACTGAAGCTTTCTTT. Residues: CSAREKGAPYTEAFF. This chain uses TRBV20-1 with TRBJ1-1; TRBD1 matches at 7 bases. The CDR3 totals 15 residues. J was trimmed by 3 bases and V by 0 bases; bases with no gene match: 7. From germline, CDR1 is DFQATT and CDR2 SNEGSKA (reference sequence).

The V call is TRBV20-1, the J call TRBJ1-6; D not resolved. The CDR3 totals 13 residues. CDR1 and CDR2 from the germline V gene are DFQATT and SNEGSKA (reference sequence). Deletions cut 5 bases from V and 4 bases from J, with 9 bases between. CDR3 in amino acids: CSASMTYNSPLHF. Here the CDR3 DNA reads TGCAGTGCTTCAATGACGTATAATTCACCCCTCCACTTT.

This clonotype was detected a few times. Written as DNA, the CDR3 is TGCAGTGCTAGTCGTTTACACATCTCTGAGGCTGAAGCTTTCTTT. It translates to CSASRLHISEAEAFF. The chain carries TRBV20-1 and TRBJ1-1; D unresolved. Germline V CDR1 and CDR2: DFQATT, SNEGSKA (reference sequence). The V end was cut by 3 bases, the J end by 6 bases, with 20 bases between. CDR3 size: 15 residues.

This rearrangement joins TRBV10-1 to TRBJ1-4; no definite D call. Trimming shortened V by 6 bases and J by 8 bases, and 13 bases separated the two germline ends. The germline gives CDR1 WNHNN, CDR2 SYGVQD (reference sequence). This CDR3 contains 13 residues. CDR3 in amino acids: CASSPRVGEKLFF. Written as DNA, the CDR3 is TGCGCCAGCAGCCCGAGGGTTGGCGAAAAACTGTTTTTT.

The V call is TRBV4-1, the J call TRBJ2-3; D not certain. The CDR3 sequence is 13 residues long. Germline CDR1 is MGHRA and CDR2 is YSYEKL. Trimming stripped 1 base from V and 3 bases from J, with 5 bases between. The CDR3 region has the DNA TGCGCCAGCAGCCAAGTCCAGACAGATACGCAGTATTTT. Translating gives CASSQVQTDTQYF.

CDR3 in DNA: TGTGCCAGCAGCTTAGCGGAAGGGCATGGGGGGCAGTACTTC. This translates into CASSLAEGHGGQYF. The chain carries TRBV4-2 and TRBJ2-7; possible D gene TRBD2, 6 bases. This CDR3 has 14 residues. The V end was cut by 5 bases, the J end by 9 bases, with 20 bases between. Germline CDR1 is LGHNA and CDR2 is YNFKEQ.